The present T cell receptor beta chain was sequenced within a study of cytomegalovirus exposure and HLA in healthy donors. About the study: The 100 to 150 validation repertoires and the approximately 700 first-cohort repertoires shared a platform, a later analysis reported.

Data came from immunoSEQ multiplex PCR; TCRdb stores just in-frame clones and leaves some out. The table includes tens of thousands of clones, approximately 94% detected once. On this clone itself: Its target is unknown.

Study results and limitations: Later, an analysis found that TCR clusters from the first cohort tended to co-occur in the 110 or so validation repertoires. Cytomegalovirus-associated TCR beta chains were listed, numbering some 150. According to reports, the classifier identified cytomegalovirus status with high specificity and sensitivity.

The germline CDR1 and CDR2 sequences are MGHRA and YSYEKL. CDR3 length equals 16 residues. Losses at the gene ends were 5 bases for V and 7 bases for J; bases not matched to a gene: 11. Input material: PBMCs. The clonotype originates from a man younger than 35 in good health and CMV-seropositive. The V call is TRBV4-1, the J call TRBJ1-4, with 9 bases fitting TRBD1. CDR3 loop: CASSEALGQGSEKLFF. CDR3 DNA: TGCGCCAGCAGCGAAGCCTTGGGACAGGGTTCTGAAAAACTGTTTTTT.